This TCR beta chain derives from a study of sequential checkpoint blockade in melanoma. Indicated treatment: randomized to nivolumab then ipilimumab (arm A) or the reverse (arm B). The CDR3 contains 16 residues. The ends lost 2 bases at V and 6 bases at J; junction bases unmatched: 13. CDR1 is MNHEY, CDR2 SVGAGI, per germline. TCRdb keeps only in-frame clones here, not all; method: immunoSEQ multiplex PCR. The sample has 30,000 to 35,000 clones, around 82% seen once. The material sequenced was CD8+ T cells sorted from blood (inferred from file names), taken from a patient given nivolumab and ipilimumab in sequence. J is TRBJ2-7 and V is TRBV6-5, with 7 bases aligning to TRBD2. This TCR was recovered from a human donor with melanoma. In DNA, the CDR3 is TGTGCCAGCAGTTACGTAACGCGGACTAGTCCCTCCGAGCAGTACTTC. This translates into CASSYVTRTSPSEQYF.